A selection of T cell receptor beta chains follows, all from one sample in a study of T cell repertoires in cytomegalovirus infection. Using its own MiXCR run on the reads, TCRdb lists one record per CDR3 protein. The sample records roughly 200,000 distinct CDR3 sequences, about 18% being singletons. The specimen was CD8+ T cells from PBMCs. These receptors all stem from a human donor in good health (CMV status not recorded). Some clones in this sample may be carry-over from other donors' samples. The CDR3 runs from the conserved cysteine through the conserved F or W. Fields, in order: D gene, J gene, V gene, CDR3 protein. The D gene is left open where the match is weak.

d_gene: .; j_gene: TRBJ1-2; v_gene: TRBV6-2/TRBV6-3; CDR3aa: CASSYPIDRPYTF
d_gene: .; j_gene: TRBJ1-5; v_gene: TRBV12-3/TRBV12-4; CDR3aa: CASSRSLSNQPQHF
d_gene: .; j_gene: TRBJ2-6; v_gene: TRBV29-1; CDR3aa: CSAPNGGGSGANVLTF
d_gene: TRBD2; j_gene: TRBJ2-7; v_gene: TRBV7-2; CDR3aa: CASSLVRGGRYEQYF
d_gene: TRBD1; j_gene: TRBJ1-4; v_gene: TRBV7-8; CDR3aa: CASHLNRGTNEKLFF
d_gene: .; j_gene: TRBJ1-5; v_gene: TRBV27; CDR3aa: CASSFGGNQPQHF
d_gene: TRBD1; j_gene: TRBJ2-7; v_gene: TRBV7-2; CDR3aa: CASSLGYGTASYEQYF
d_gene: .; j_gene: TRBJ2-2; v_gene: TRBV4-1; CDR3aa: CASSQETGDTGELFF
d_gene: .; j_gene: TRBJ2-7; v_gene: TRBV6-2/TRBV6-3; CDR3aa: CASTPPGQLYKQYF
d_gene: .; j_gene: TRBJ1-5; v_gene: TRBV12-3/TRBV12-4; CDR3aa: CASSHRHDSNQPQHF
d_gene: .; j_gene: TRBJ1-1; v_gene: TRBV20-1; CDR3aa: CSARWDTEAFF
d_gene: .; j_gene: TRBJ2-5; v_gene: TRBV6-2/TRBV6-3; CDR3aa: CASSYYRGLRETQYF
d_gene: .; j_gene: TRBJ2-7; v_gene: TRBV7-6; CDR3aa: CASSPGAGQTYEQYF
d_gene: .; j_gene: TRBJ2-7; v_gene: TRBV6-5; CDR3aa: CASSYGGSAYEQYF
d_gene: TRBD1; j_gene: TRBJ1-2; v_gene: TRBV29-1; CDR3aa: CSVEDRTEQGDLYGYTF
d_gene: TRBD1; j_gene: TRBJ1-2; v_gene: TRBV7-9; CDR3aa: CASSSRPGQYGYTF
d_gene: .; j_gene: TRBJ1-2; v_gene: TRBV4-3; CDR3aa: CASTQILSGDGYTF
d_gene: TRBD2; j_gene: TRBJ2-7; v_gene: TRBV7-2; CDR3aa: CASSTRTSGPAYEQYF
d_gene: .; j_gene: TRBJ1-5; v_gene: TRBV28; CDR3aa: CASSFLGNSNQPQHF
d_gene: .; j_gene: TRBJ1-1; v_gene: TRBV7-6; CDR3aa: CASSLGSRGHTEAFF
d_gene: .; j_gene: TRBJ2-1; v_gene: TRBV5-4; CDR3aa: CASSLVGGFSSYNEQFF
d_gene: TRBD1; j_gene: TRBJ2-5; v_gene: TRBV12-3/TRBV12-4; CDR3aa: CASSEDRGLQTQYF
d_gene: TRBD2; j_gene: TRBJ2-3; v_gene: TRBV7-2; CDR3aa: CASSSTGGRGTDTQYF
d_gene: TRBD2; j_gene: TRBJ2-1; v_gene: TRBV24-1; CDR3aa: CATSDGLADNEQFF
d_gene: .; j_gene: TRBJ2-1; v_gene: TRBV4-1; CDR3aa: CASSQDRVTYNEQFF
d_gene: .; j_gene: TRBJ1-1; v_gene: TRBV7-9; CDR3aa: CASSSNQGPMGREAFF
d_gene: .; j_gene: TRBJ2-5; v_gene: TRBV7-9; CDR3aa: CASSLAGLETQYF